These T cell receptor beta chains were read from a single sample in a study of cytomegalovirus exposure and HLA in healthy donors. Clones were read by immunoSEQ multiplex PCR, and TCRdb kept only the in-frame ones, dropping some. This table holds about 120,000 clones, roughly 80% found once. Sequencing was performed on PBMCs. Receptors originate from a woman aged 40 to 50 in good health and CMV-seropositive. The CDR3 runs from the conserved cysteine through the conserved F or W. Fields, in order: V gene, clone size, J gene, D gene, CDR3 DNA, CDR3 protein. The D gene is left open where the match is weak. The size of a clone is reported for some rows only, either as once, few or many, or as a class for expanded clones.

V gene: TRBV15
clone size: NA
J gene: TRBJ2-1
D gene: NA
CDR3 DNA: TGTGCCACCAGCAGAGATGTATCCTACAATGAGCAGTTCTTC
CDR3 protein: CATSRDVSYNEQFF

V gene: TRBV18
clone size: NA
J gene: TRBJ2-7
D gene: TRBD1
CDR3 DNA: TGTGCCAGCTCACCAGATCGTAGGGGGCCTTACGAGCAGTACTTC
CDR3 protein: CASSPDRRGPYEQYF

V gene: TRBV5-1
clone size: NA
J gene: TRBJ2-7
D gene: TRBD2
CDR3 DNA: TGCGCCAGCAGCTGGGGAGGGACTAGCGGGGAGCAGTACTTC
CDR3 protein: CASSWGGTSGEQYF

V gene: TRBV5-1
clone size: NA
J gene: TRBJ2-1
D gene: TRBD2
CDR3 DNA: TGCGCCAGCAGCTTAACTAGCGGGAGTATGAATGAGCAGTTCTTC
CDR3 protein: CASSLTSGSMNEQFF

V gene: TRBV7-6
clone size: NA
J gene: TRBJ2-1
D gene: TRBD2
CDR3 DNA: TGTGCCAGCAGCCGGACTAGCTACAGGGAGCAGTTCTTC
CDR3 protein: CASSRTSYREQFF

V gene: TRBV6-1
clone size: NA
J gene: TRBJ1-2
D gene: TRBD1
CDR3 DNA: TGTGCCAGCAGCTCATCCGGGACAGAAAATGGCTACACCTTC
CDR3 protein: CASSSSGTENGYTF

V gene: TRBV11-1
clone size: NA
J gene: TRBJ2-3
D gene: TRBD1
CDR3 DNA: TGTGCCAGCAGCCTATCAGGGGGCACGGGGACAGATACGCAGTATTTT
CDR3 protein: CASSLSGGTGTDTQYF

V gene: TRBV7-9
clone size: NA
J gene: TRBJ1-4
D gene: TRBD1
CDR3 DNA: TGTGCCAGCAGCTTAGGATGGGACAGGGATCAAACTAATGAAAAACTGTTTTTT
CDR3 protein: CASSLGWDRDQTNEKLFF

V gene: TRBV5-1
clone size: NA
J gene: TRBJ1-2
D gene: NA
CDR3 DNA: TGCGCCAGCAGCTTGGGGGGGGGCGATTCGTATGGCTACACCTTC
CDR3 protein: CASSLGGGDSYGYTF

V gene: TRBV21-1
clone size: few
J gene: TRBJ2-7
D gene: NA
CDR3 DNA: TGTGCCAGCAGCACGCCCCCCATTTGCTTTTTTTCGCCTACGAGGCAATCTCCAAGTTGGCAGTACTTC
CDR3 protein: CASSTPPICFFSPTRQSPSWQYF

V gene: TRBV6-6
clone size: NA
J gene: TRBJ1-1
D gene: NA
CDR3 DNA: TGTGCCAGCAGTAGCCAGGGGTACGCTGAAGCTTTCTTT
CDR3 protein: CASSSQGYAEAFF

V gene: TRBV4-1
clone size: NA
J gene: TRBJ2-1
D gene: NA
CDR3 DNA: TGCGCCAGCAGCCAAAATACGGGGTCCTATTTTGAGCAGTTCTTC
CDR3 protein: CASSQNTGSYFEQFF

V gene: TRBV9
clone size: NA
J gene: TRBJ2-2
D gene: TRBD2
CDR3 DNA: TGTGCCAGCAGCGTAGCTGGGAGCGGGGGTGGCACCGGGGAGCTGTTTTTT
CDR3 protein: CASSVAGSGGGTGELFF

V gene: TRBV4-1
clone size: NA
J gene: TRBJ2-3
D gene: TRBD1
CDR3 DNA: TGCGCCAGCAGCCTGAGTCCGGGACAGCGAACAGATACGCAGTATTTT
CDR3 protein: CASSLSPGQRTDTQYF

V gene: TRBV27
clone size: NA
J gene: TRBJ1-3
D gene: TRBD1
CDR3 DNA: TGTGCCAGCAGTCCAACAGGGGCTGGAAACACCATATATTTT
CDR3 protein: CASSPTGAGNTIYF

V gene: TRBV4-2
clone size: NA
J gene: TRBJ1-4
D gene: NA
CDR3 DNA: TGTGCCAGCAGTCTCGTCGGGGGTAAGGCTAATGAAAAACTGTTTTTT
CDR3 protein: CASSLVGGKANEKLFF

V gene: TRBV4-3
clone size: NA
J gene: TRBJ2-1
D gene: TRBD2
CDR3 DNA: TGCGCCAGCAGCCAAACCCGGGACTACTTCCGTGAGCAGTTCTTC
CDR3 protein: CASSQTRDYFREQFF

V gene: TRBV5-1
clone size: NA
J gene: TRBJ2-3
D gene: TRBD2
CDR3 DNA: TGCGCCAGCAGCTTGGCCCCATCTAGCGGGAGGACAGATACGCAGTATTTT
CDR3 protein: CASSLAPSSGRTDTQYF

V gene: TRBV9
clone size: NA
J gene: TRBJ2-2
D gene: TRBD1
CDR3 DNA: TGTGCCAGCAGCGTATCATGGCAGGGGGCGAGCGGGGAGCTGTTTTTT
CDR3 protein: CASSVSWQGASGELFF

V gene: TRBV6-5
clone size: NA
J gene: TRBJ1-6
D gene: NA
CDR3 DNA: TGTGCCAGCAGTTACGACAGGTCGAATTCCCCCCTCCACTTT
CDR3 protein: CASSYDRSNSPLHF

V gene: TRBV13
clone size: NA
J gene: TRBJ2-3
D gene: TRBD2
CDR3 DNA: TGTGCCAGCAAAGCCGGGGGGGCTAGCGTAATCGGTCCGAGCACAGATACGCAGTATTTT
CDR3 protein: CASKAGGASVIGPSTDTQYF

V gene: TRBV5-1
clone size: few
J gene: TRBJ2-1
D gene: TRBD1
CDR3 DNA: TGCGCCAGCAGCTTCGGACAGGGGGGGCACAATGAGCAGTTCTTC
CDR3 protein: CASSFGQGGHNEQFF

V gene: TRBV18
clone size: NA
J gene: TRBJ2-7
D gene: TRBD1
CDR3 DNA: TGTGCCAGCTCACTCGGACAGGGGGCATACTACGAGCAGTACTTC
CDR3 protein: CASSLGQGAYYEQYF

V gene: TRBV5-8
clone size: NA
J gene: TRBJ1-5
D gene: TRBD1
CDR3 DNA: TGTGCCAGCAGCGCTGACAGGGTAAGACAGCCCCAGCATTTT
CDR3 protein: CASSADRVRQPQHF

V gene: TRBV7-9
clone size: NA
J gene: TRBJ1-2
D gene: TRBD1
CDR3 DNA: TGTGCCAGCAACCCAGGGGGCGGCTATGGCTACACCTTC
CDR3 protein: CASNPGGGYGYTF

V gene: TRBV7-9
clone size: NA
J gene: TRBJ1-1
D gene: TRBD1
CDR3 DNA: TGTGCCAGCAGCTCGGACAGGGGCACTGAAGCTTTCTTT
CDR3 protein: CASSSDRGTEAFF

V gene: TRBV11-2
clone size: NA
J gene: TRBJ2-1
D gene: TRBD1
CDR3 DNA: TGTGCCAGCAGCTTAACAGGGGCCTACAATGAGCAGTTCTTC
CDR3 protein: CASSLTGAYNEQFF

V gene: TRBV6-7
clone size: NA
J gene: TRBJ1-6
D gene: NA
CDR3 DNA: TGTGCCAGCAGTGCCCAGGGAAATAATTCACCCCTCCACTTT
CDR3 protein: CASSAQGNNSPLHF

V gene: TRBV10-3
clone size: NA
J gene: TRBJ1-1
D gene: NA
CDR3 DNA: TGTGCCACTAAGGAGTCCCAGAACACTGAAGCTTTCTTT
CDR3 protein: CATKESQNTEAFF

V gene: TRBV19
clone size: NA
J gene: TRBJ1-3
D gene: NA
CDR3 DNA: TGTGCCAGTAGTATCTTATCGGTCTCTGGAAACACCATATATTTT
CDR3 protein: CASSILSVSGNTIYF

V gene: TRBV6-1
clone size: NA
J gene: TRBJ1-5
D gene: NA
CDR3 DNA: TGTGCCAGCAGTGGTGAACTCAGCAATCAGCCCCAGCATTTT
CDR3 protein: CASSGELSNQPQHF

V gene: TRBV5-1
clone size: NA
J gene: TRBJ1-1
D gene: NA
CDR3 DNA: TGCGCCAGCAGCTTGGTCGAGGGAGCAGGAACTGAAGCTTTCTTT
CDR3 protein: CASSLVEGAGTEAFF

V gene: TRBV14
clone size: few
J gene: TRBJ2-7
D gene: NA
CDR3 DNA: TGTGCCAGAACTAACACTCCCTACGAGCAGTACTTC
CDR3 protein: CARTNTPYEQYF

V gene: TRBV4-3
clone size: NA
J gene: TRBJ2-7
D gene: NA
CDR3 DNA: TGCGCCAGCAGCCGTGGGGGCATTACCGAGCAGTACTTC
CDR3 protein: CASSRGGITEQYF

V gene: TRBV2
clone size: few
J gene: TRBJ1-3
D gene: TRBD1
CDR3 DNA: TGTGCCAGCAGTGGGGACAGGGGTTATGGAAACACCATATATTTT
CDR3 protein: CASSGDRGYGNTIYF

V gene: TRBV4-1
clone size: once
J gene: TRBJ1-2
D gene: NA
CDR3 DNA: TGCGCCAGCAGCCAAGATTTCCCATCAGATGGCTACACCTTC
CDR3 protein: CASSQDFPSDGYTF

V gene: TRBV7-9
clone size: once
J gene: TRBJ1-1
D gene: NA
CDR3 DNA: TGTGCCAGCAGCGGACCCGGACTCACCAGGAGGAACACTGAAGCTTTCTTT
CDR3 protein: CASSGPGLTRRNTEAFF

V gene: TRBV5-1
clone size: NA
J gene: TRBJ1-2
D gene: TRBD1
CDR3 DNA: TGCGCCAGCAGCCATGACGTGACAGGGTACTATGGCTACACCTTC
CDR3 protein: CASSHDVTGYYGYTF

V gene: TRBV11-2
clone size: NA
J gene: TRBJ1-3
D gene: NA
CDR3 DNA: TGTGCCAGCAGCTACTCGAGCGGAAACACCATATATTTT
CDR3 protein: CASSYSSGNTIYF

V gene: TRBV5-4
clone size: NA
J gene: TRBJ2-3
D gene: TRBD2
CDR3 DNA: TGTGCCAGCAGCGCTCTAGCGGGAGGCGTAGGCGGCACAGATACGCAGTATTTT
CDR3 protein: CASSALAGGVGGTDTQYF

V gene: TRBV5-1
clone size: once
J gene: TRBJ2-7
D gene: TRBD1
CDR3 DNA: TGCGCCAGCTCCCATGGGGACAGGAACGAGCAGTACTTC
CDR3 protein: CASSHGDRNEQYF